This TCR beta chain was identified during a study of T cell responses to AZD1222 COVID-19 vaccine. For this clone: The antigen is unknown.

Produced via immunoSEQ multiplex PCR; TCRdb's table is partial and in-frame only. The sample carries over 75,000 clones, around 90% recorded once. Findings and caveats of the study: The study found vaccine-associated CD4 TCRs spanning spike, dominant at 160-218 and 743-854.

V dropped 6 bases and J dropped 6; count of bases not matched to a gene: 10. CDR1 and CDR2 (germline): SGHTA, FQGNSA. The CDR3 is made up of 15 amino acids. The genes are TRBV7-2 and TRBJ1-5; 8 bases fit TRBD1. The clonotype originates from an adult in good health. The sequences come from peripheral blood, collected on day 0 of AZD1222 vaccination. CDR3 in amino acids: CASSPQGAGGQPQHF. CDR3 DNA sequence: TGTGCCAGCAGTCCCCAGGGGGCCGGTGGTCAGCCCCAGCATTTT.